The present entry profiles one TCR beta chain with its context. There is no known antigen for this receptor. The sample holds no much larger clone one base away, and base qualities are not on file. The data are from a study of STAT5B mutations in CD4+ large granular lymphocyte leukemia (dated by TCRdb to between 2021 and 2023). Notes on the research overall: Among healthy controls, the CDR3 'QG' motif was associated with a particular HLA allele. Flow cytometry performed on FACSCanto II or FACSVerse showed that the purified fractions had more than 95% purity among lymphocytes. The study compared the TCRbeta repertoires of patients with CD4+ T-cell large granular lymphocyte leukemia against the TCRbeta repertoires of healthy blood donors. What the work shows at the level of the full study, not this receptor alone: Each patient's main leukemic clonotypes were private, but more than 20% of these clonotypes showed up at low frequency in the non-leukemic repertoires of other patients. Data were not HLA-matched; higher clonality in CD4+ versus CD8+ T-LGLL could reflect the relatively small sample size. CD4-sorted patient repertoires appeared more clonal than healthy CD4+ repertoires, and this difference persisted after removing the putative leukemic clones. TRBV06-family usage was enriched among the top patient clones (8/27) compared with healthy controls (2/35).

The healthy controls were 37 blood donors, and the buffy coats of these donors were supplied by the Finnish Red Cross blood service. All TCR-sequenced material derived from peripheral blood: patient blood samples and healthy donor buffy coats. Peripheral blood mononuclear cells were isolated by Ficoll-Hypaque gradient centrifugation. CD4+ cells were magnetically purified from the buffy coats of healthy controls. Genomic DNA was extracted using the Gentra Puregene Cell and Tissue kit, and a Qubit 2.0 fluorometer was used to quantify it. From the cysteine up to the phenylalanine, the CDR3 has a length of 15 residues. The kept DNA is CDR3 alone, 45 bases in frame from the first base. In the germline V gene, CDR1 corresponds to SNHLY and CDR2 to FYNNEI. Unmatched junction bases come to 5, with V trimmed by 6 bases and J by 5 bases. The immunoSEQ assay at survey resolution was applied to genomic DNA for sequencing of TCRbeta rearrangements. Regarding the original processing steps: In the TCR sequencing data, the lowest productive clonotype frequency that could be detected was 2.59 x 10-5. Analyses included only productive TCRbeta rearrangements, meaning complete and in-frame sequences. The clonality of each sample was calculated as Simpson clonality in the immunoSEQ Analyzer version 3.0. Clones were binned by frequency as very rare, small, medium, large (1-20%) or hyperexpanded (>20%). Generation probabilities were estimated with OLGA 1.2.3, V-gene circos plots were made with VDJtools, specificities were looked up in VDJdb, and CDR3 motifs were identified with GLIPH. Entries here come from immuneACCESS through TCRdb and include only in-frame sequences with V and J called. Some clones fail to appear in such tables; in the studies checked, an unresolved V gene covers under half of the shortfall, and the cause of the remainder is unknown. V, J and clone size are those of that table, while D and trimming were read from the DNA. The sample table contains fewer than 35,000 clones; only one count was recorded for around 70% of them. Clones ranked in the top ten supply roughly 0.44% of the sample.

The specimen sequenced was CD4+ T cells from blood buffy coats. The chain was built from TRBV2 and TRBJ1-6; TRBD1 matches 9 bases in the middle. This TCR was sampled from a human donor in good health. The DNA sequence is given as TGTGCCAGCAGCACCGACAGGGGGAATAATTCACCCCTCCACTTT. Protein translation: CASSTDRGNNSPLHF.